The T cell receptor beta chain under discussion was sequenced for a study of brain T cells in children with intractable seizures. Study-wide findings and caveats: Only CDR3 sequence similarity suggested viral specificity, without known HCMV serostatus. Pre- and post-surgery blood differed in depth, so pre-surgery absences may be undersampling.

Clones were sequenced by immunoSEQ multiplex PCR, and TCRdb holds only the in-frame ones, with some missing. The table records just under 65,000 clones, approximately 95% of them present only once. The CDR3 sequence is 14 residues long. Germline-derived CDR1 and CDR2 are MNHEY and SMNVEV (reference sequence). The J segment lost 4 bases and the V segment lost 6 bases, leaving 5 bases of the junction unmatched. The sequenced cases were selected for having the highest brain T cell transcript signatures. Patients received at least one anti-epileptic drug before surgery. As regards this clone: Its antigen remains unknown.

The chain joins TRBV27 to TRBJ1-2; 10 positions agree with TRBD1. This TCR came from a boy younger than two with focal cortical dysplasia and intractable seizures. Sequencing used peripheral blood, obtained at surgery. The DNA for the CDR3 is TGTGCCAGCAGGCGGACAGGGGGATCCTATGGCTACACCTTC. Protein product: CASRRTGGSYGYTF.